This T cell receptor beta chain was identified during a study of monozygotic twins with inflammatory bowel disease. The unique tags termed UMIs, each holding a 6-nucleotide sample barcode, were added by means of template switching. Reanalyzing the 5' RACE reads, TCRdb keeps one entry per CDR3 protein, without DNA. This table holds 95,000 to 110,000 distinct CDR3 sequences. CDR3 size: 14 residues. CDR1 is SGHTA and CDR2 is FQGNSA in the germline V gene. The TCR comes from a human donor with ulcerative colitis or Crohn's disease, or a healthy co-twin of an affected twin (not recorded which). V gene TRBV7-2 combines with J gene TRBJ2-1; the TCRdb D gene call, TRBD2, has no DNA to confirm it. The sample consisted of blood. The chain's CDR3 is CASSWTGTSNEQFF.